A single sample is the source of the 5 T cell receptor beta chains below, sequenced in a study of cytomegalovirus exposure and HLA in healthy donors. PCR employed 60 Vbeta and 13 Jbeta primers. Some clones are missing from TCRdb's copy, which holds only in-frame ones; the method was immunoSEQ multiplex PCR. Seen here are 130,000 or so clones, more than 60% observed once, and the top ten hold roughly 3.6%. What was sequenced was PBMCs. Source of these receptors: a man aged 25 to 40 in good health and CMV-seronegative.

V and J are TRBV6-1 and TRBJ1-5, with no clear D. V was trimmed by 1 base and J by 0 bases, leaving 7 bases between them. Germline assignment: CDR1 MNHNS and CDR2 SASEGT. The CDR3 is made up of 15 amino acids. The CDR3 sequence: CASSEGQISNQPQHF. The CDR3 DNA sequence: TGTGCCAGCAGTGAAGGGCAAATTAGCAATCAGCCCCAGCATTTT.

The rearrangement uses TRBV7-9 and TRBJ2-6, with a possible D match to TRBD1 (5 bases). V lost 2 bases and J lost 0, with 11 bases in between. CDR1 and CDR2 (germline): SEHNR, FQNEAQ (reference sequence). The CDR3 has 17 residues. The CDR3 sequence: CASSLHRQSSGANVLTF. As DNA, the CDR3 is TGTGCCAGCAGCTTACACCGACAGTCCTCTGGGGCCAACGTCCTGACTTTC.

V and J are TRBV28 and TRBJ2-7; 7 nucleotides agree with TRBD1. CDR3 size: 15 residues. With 4 bases clipped from V and 4 bases from J, the junction kept 10 bases outside the gene matches. CDR1 and CDR2 (germline): MDHEN, SYDVKM. For the CDR3, the DNA is TGTGCCAGCAGTTCCCACGCGGCAGGGGGATACGAGCAGTACTTC. Its protein product is CASSSHAAGGYEQYF.

The gene calls are TRBV28 and TRBJ2-7; TRBD1 agrees at 7 bases. The CDR3 is made up of 15 amino acids. Germline loops: CDR1 MDHEN, CDR2 SYDVKM. The V segment lost 7 bases and the J segment 0 bases; nucleotides outside the gene matches: 9. The CDR3 is CASIAAGTDSYEQYF. CDR3 sequence (DNA): TGTGCCAGCATCGCCGCCGGGACAGACTCCTACGAGCAGTACTTC.

The chain links TRBV11-2 to TRBJ1-1, with D tentatively TRBD1 (6 bases). From germline, CDR1 is SGHAT and CDR2 FQNNGV. Trimming took off 5 bases at V and 1 base at J, with 14 bases between the two ends. This CDR3 region has 15 residues. The CDR3 region is CASSTIQGPNTEAFF. The DNA for the CDR3 is TGTGCCAGCAGCACTATACAGGGACCGAACACTGAAGCTTTCTTT. Complete variable domain (other parts from reference TRBV11-2 and TRBJ1-1): EAGVAQSPRYKIIEKRQSVAFWCNPISGHATLYWYQQILGQGPKLLIQFQNNGVVDDSQLPKDRFSAERLKGVDSTLKIQPAKLEDSAVYLCASSTIQGPNTEAFFGQGTRLTVV.